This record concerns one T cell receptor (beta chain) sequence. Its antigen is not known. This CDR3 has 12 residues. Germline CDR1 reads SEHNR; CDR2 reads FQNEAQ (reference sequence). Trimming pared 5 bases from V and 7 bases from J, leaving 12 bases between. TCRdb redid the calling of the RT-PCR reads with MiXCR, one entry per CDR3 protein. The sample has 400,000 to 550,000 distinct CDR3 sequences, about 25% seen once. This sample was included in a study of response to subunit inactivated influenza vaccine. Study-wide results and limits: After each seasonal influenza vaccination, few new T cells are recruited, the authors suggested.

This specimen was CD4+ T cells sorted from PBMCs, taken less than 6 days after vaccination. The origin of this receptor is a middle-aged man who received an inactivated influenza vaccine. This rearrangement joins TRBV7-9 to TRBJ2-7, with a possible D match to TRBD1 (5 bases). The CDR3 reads CASSPPDTEQYF. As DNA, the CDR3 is TGTGCCAGCAGCCCCCCGGACACAGAGCAGTACTTC.